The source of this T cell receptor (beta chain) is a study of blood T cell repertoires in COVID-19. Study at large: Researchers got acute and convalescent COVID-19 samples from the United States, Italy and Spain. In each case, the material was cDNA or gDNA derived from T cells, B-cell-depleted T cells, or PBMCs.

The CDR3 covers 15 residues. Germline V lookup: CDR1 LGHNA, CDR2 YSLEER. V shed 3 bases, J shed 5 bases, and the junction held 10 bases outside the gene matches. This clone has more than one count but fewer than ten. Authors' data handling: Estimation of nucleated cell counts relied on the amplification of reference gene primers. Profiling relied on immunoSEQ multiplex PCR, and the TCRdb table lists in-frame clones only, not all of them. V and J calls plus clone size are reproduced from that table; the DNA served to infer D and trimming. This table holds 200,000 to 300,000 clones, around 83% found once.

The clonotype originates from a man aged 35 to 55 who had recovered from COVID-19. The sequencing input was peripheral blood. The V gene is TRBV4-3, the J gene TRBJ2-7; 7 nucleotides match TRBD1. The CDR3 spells CASSQGPSTGNEQYF. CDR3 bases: TGCGCCAGCAGCCAGGGACCATCGACAGGGAACGAGCAGTACTTC.